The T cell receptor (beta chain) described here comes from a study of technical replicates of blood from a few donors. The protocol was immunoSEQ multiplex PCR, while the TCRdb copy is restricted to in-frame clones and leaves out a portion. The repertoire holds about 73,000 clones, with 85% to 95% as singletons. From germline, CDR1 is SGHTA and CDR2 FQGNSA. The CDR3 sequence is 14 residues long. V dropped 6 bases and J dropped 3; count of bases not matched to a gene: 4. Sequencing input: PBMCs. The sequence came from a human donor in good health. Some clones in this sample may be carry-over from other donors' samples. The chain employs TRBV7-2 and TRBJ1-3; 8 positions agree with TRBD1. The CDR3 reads CASSRTGNGNTIYF. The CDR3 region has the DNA TGTGCCAGCAGTCGGACAGGGAATGGAAACACCATATATTTT.